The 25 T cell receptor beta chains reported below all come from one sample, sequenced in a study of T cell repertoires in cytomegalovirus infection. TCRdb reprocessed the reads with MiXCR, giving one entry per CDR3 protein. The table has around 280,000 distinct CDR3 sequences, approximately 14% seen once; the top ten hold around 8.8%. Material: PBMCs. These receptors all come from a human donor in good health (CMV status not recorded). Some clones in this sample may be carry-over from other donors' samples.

CDR3 sequence (DNA): TGTGCCAGCTCACTCCAACTTGCAGATACGCAGTATTTT. Translating it yields CASSLQLADTQYF. V usage is TRBV18 and J usage is TRBJ2-3; no reliable D call. The CDR3 contains 13 residues. V was pared by 4 bases and J by 4 bases, with 9 bases between. Germline-derived CDR1 and CDR2 are KGHSH and LQKENI.

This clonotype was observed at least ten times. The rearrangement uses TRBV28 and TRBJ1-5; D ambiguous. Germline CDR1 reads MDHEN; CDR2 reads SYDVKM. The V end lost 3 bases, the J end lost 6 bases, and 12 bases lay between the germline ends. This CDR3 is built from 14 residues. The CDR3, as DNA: TGTGCCAGCAGTTTGCCGAACCCCGGTCAGCCCCAGCATTTT. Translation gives CASSLPNPGQPQHF.

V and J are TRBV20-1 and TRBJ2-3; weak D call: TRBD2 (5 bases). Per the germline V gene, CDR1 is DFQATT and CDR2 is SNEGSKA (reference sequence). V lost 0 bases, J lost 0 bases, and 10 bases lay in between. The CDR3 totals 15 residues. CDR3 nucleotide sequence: TGCAGTGCTAGAGAATCCAGGACTAGCACAGATACGCAGTATTTT. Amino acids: CSARESRTSTDTQYF.

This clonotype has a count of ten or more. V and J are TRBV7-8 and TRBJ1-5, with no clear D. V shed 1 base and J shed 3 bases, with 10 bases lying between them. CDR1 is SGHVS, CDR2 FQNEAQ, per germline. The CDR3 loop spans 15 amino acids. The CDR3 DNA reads TGTGCCAGCAGCTTAGAAAACAGTAACAATCAGCCCCAGCATTTT. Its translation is CASSLENSNNQPQHF.

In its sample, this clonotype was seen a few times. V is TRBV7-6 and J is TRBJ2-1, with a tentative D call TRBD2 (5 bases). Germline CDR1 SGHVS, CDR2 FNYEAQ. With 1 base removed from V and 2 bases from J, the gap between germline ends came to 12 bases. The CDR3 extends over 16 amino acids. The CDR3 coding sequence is TGTGCCAGCAGCTTAGTGGCGGGCACACCCTACAATGAGCAGTTCTTC. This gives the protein CASSLVAGTPYNEQFF.

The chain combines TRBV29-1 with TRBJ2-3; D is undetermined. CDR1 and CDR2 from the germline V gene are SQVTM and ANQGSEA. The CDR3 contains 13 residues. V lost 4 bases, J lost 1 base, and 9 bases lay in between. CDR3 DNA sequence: TGCAGCGTTGGAAGGCGCCGCACAGATACGCAGTATTTT. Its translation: CSVGRRRTDTQYF.

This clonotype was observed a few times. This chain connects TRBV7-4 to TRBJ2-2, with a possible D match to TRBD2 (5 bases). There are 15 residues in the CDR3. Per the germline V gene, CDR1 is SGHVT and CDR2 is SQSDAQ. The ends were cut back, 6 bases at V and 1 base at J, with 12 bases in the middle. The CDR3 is CASSPKTRNTGELFF. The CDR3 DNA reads TGTGCCAGCAGTCCCAAAACTAGGAACACCGGGGAGCTGTTTTTT. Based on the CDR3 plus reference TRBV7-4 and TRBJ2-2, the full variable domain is GAGVSQSPRYKVAKRGRDVALRCDSISGHVTLYWYRQTLGQGSEVLTYSQSDAQRDKSGRPSGRFSAERPERSVSTLKIQRTEQGDSAVYLCASSPKTRNTGELFFGEGSRLTVL.

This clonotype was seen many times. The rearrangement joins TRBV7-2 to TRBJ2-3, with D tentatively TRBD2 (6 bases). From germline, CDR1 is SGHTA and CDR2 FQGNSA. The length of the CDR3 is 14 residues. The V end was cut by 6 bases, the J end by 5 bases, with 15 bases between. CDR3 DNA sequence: TGTGCCAGCAGAAGACGGGGAGGAGGAGATACGCAGTATTTT. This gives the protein CASRRRGGGDTQYF.

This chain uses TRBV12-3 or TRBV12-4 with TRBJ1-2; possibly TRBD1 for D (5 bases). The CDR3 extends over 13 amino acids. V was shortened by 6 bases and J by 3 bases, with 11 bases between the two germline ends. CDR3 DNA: TGTGCCAGCAGAGGCGGGACTGACTATGGCTACACCTTC. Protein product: CASRGGTDYGYTF.

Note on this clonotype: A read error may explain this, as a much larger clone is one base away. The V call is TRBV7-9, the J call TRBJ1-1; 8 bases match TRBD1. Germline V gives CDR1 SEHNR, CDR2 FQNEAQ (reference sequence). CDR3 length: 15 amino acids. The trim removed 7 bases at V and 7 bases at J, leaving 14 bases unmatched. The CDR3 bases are TGTGCCAGCAACACAAATCAGGGGGCGCGCAGTGAAGCTTTCTTT. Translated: CASNTNQGARSEAFF.

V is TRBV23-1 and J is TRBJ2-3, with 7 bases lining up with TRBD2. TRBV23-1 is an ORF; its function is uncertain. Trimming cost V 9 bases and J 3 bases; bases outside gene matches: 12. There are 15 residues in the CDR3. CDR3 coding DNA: TGCGCCAGTGGGGGGGGGTCCCCAGAAACAGATACGCAGTATTTT. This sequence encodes CASGGGSPETDTQYF.

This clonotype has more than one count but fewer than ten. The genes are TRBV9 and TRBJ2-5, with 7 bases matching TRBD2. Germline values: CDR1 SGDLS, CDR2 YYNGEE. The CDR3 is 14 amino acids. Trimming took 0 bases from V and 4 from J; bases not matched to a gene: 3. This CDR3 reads CASSVGPSGETQYF. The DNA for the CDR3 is TGTGCCAGCAGCGTAGGCCCTAGCGGAGAGACCCAGTACTTC.

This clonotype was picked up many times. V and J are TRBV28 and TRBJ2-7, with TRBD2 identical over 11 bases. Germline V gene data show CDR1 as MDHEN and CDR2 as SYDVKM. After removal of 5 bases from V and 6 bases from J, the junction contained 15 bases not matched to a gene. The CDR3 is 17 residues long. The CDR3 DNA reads TGTGCCAGCAGTCCCTCACCTGCCCAGCTAGCGGGAGGCGAGCAGTACTTC. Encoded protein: CASSPSPAQLAGGEQYF. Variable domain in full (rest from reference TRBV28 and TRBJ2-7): DVKVTQSSRYLVKRTGEKVFLECVQDMDHENMFWYRQDPGLGLRLIYFSYDVKMKEKGDIPEGYSVSREKKERFSLILESASTNQTSMYLCASSPSPAQLAGGEQYFGPGTRLTVT.

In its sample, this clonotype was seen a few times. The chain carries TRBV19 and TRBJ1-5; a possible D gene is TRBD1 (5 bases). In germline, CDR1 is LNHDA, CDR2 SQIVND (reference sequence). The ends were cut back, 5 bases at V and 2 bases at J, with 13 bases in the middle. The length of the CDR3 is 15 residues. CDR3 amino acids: CASSLGQPGNQPQHF. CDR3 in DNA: TGTGCCAGTAGTCTCGGACAACCGGGCAATCAGCCCCAGCATTTT.

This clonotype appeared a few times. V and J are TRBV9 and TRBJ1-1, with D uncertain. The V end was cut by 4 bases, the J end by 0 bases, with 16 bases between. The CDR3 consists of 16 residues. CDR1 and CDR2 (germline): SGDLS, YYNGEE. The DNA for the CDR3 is TGTGCCAGCAGCCCCGCCAGTGTCAGGTTGAACACTGAAGCTTTCTTT. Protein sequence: CASSPASVRLNTEAFF. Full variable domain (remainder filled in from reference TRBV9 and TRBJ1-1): DSGVTQTPKHLITATGQRVTLRCSPRSGDLSVYWYQQSLDQGLQFLIQYYNGEERAKGNILERFSAQQFPDLHSELNLSSLELGDSALYFCASSPASVRLNTEAFFGQGTRLTVV.

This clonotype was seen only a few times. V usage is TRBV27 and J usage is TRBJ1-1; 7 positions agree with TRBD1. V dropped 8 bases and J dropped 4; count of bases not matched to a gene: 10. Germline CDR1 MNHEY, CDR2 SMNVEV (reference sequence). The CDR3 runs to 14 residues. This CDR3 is CASGRTGWGTEAFF. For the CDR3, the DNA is TGTGCCAGCGGTCGGACAGGCTGGGGCACTGAAGCTTTCTTT.

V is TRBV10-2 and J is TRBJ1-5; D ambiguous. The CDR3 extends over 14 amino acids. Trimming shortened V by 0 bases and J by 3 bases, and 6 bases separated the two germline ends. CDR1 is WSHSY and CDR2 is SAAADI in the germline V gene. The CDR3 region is CASSESKVNQPQHF. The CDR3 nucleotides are TGCGCCAGCAGTGAGTCGAAAGTCAATCAGCCCCAGCATTTT.

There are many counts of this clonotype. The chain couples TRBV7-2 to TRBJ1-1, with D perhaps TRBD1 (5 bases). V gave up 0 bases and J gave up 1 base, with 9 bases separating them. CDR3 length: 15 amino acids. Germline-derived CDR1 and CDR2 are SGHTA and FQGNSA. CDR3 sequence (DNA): TGTGCCAGCAGCTTAGCGCAGGGCGGGAACACTGAAGCTTTCTTT. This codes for CASSLAQGGNTEAFF.

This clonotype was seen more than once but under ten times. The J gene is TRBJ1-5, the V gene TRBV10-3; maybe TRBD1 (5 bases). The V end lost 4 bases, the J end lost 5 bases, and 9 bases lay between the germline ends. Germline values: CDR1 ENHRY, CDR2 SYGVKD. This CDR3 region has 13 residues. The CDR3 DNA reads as TGTGCCATCAGTGGCCAGGGTGATCAGCCCCAGCATTTT. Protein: CAISGQGDQPQHF.

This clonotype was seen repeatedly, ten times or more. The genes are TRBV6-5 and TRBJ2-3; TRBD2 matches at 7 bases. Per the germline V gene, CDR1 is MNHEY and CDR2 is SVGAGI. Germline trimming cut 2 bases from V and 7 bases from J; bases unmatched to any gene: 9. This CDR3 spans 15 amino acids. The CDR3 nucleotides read TGTGCCAGCAGTTACCTCGATAGGCGGGGGAATACGCAGTATTTT. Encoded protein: CASSYLDRRGNTQYF.

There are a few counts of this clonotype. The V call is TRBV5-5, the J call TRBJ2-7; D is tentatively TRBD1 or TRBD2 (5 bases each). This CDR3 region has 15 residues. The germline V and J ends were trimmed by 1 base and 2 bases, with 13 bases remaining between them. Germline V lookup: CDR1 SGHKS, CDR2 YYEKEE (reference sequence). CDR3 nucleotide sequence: TGTGCCAGCAGCTTGACCGGGACGGAGACCTACGAGCAGTACTTC. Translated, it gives CASSLTGTETYEQYF.

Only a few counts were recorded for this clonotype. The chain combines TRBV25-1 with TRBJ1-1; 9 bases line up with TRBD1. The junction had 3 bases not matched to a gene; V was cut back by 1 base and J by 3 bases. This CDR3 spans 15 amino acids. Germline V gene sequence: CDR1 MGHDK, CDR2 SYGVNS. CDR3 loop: CASSEWGTGYTEAFF. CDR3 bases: TGTGCCAGCAGTGAATGGGGGACAGGGTACACTGAAGCTTTCTTT. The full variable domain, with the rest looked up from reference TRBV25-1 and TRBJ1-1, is EADIYQTPRYLVIGTGKKITLECSQTMGHDKMYWYQQDPGMELHLIHYSYGVNSTEKGDLSSESTVSRIRTEHFPLTLESARPSHTSQYLCASSEWGTGYTEAFFGQGTRLTVV.

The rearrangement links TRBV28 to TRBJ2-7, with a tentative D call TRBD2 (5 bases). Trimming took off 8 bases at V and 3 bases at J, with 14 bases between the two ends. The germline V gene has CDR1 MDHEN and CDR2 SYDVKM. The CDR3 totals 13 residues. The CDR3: CASGTLGDYEQYF. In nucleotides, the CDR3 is TGTGCCAGCGGAACCCTGGGAGACTACGAGCAGTACTTC.

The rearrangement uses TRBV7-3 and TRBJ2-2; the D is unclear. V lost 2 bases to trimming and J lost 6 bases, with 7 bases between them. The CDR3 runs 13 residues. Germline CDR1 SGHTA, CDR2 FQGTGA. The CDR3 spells CASSLPLAGELFF. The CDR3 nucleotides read TGTGCCAGCAGCTTACCTCTGGCCGGGGAGCTGTTTTTT.

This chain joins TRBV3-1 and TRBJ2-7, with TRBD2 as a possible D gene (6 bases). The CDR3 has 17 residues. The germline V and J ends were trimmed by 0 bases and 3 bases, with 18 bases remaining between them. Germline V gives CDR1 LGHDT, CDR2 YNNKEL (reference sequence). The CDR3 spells CASSQETTRGPIYEQYF. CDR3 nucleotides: TGTGCCAGCAGCCAAGAAACGACTAGGGGCCCGATCTACGAGCAGTACTTC.